Presented here are 20 T cell receptor beta chains from one specimen sequenced in a study of T cells in Graves' hyperthyroidism and ophthalmopathy. Amplified TCR beta CDR3 regions derived from RNA transcripts. Initially, a first-round RT-PCR of the TCR CDR3 employed the HTBI primer set. TCRdb re-analysed the multiplex PCR reads in MiXCR, keeping a single row per CDR3 protein. The sample records approximately 49,000 distinct CDR3 sequences, approximately 50% being singletons. The sample was peripheral blood or thyroid tissue (not recorded which). The receptor source for this set is a man between 18 and 29 years old with Graves' hyperthyroidism.

A remark on this clonotype: A junction boundary mismatches the germline segment, possibly from a read error. The rearrangement links TRBV2 to TRBJ1-2; D is undetermined. CDR3 size: 13 residues. The V gene's germline CDR1 is SNHLY and CDR2 FYNNEI. The CDR3 DNA reads TGTGCCAGCAGTGTAGACGGTAACTATGGCTGCACCTTC. Protein: CASSVDGNYGCTF. Filled out from reference TRBV2 and TRBJ1-2, the complete variable domain reads EPEVTQTPSHQVTQMGQEVILRCVPISNHLYFYWYRQILGQKVEFLVSFYNNEISEKSEIFDDQFSVERPDGSNFTLKIRSTKLEDSAMYFCASSVDGNYGCTFGSGTRLTVV.

This clonotype has at least ten counts. The gene calls are TRBV28 and TRBJ2-5; 9 nucleotides match TRBD1. The germline V gene has CDR1 MDHEN and CDR2 SYDVKM. This CDR3 region has 16 residues. V trimming: 4 bases; J trimming: 5 bases; junction bases outside the gene matches: 11. CDR3 bases: TGTGCCAGCAGTTCTCACGGGACAGGGTTTGCGGAGACCCAGTACTTC. Its protein product is CASSSHGTGFAETQYF.

Turning to this clonotype: An end of the junction differs from the germline gene, which may be a read error. The genes are TRBV5-1 and TRBJ2-7; either TRBD1 or TRBD2 may supply D (6 bases each). Looked up from germline, CDR1 is SGHRS and CDR2 is YFSETQ. The CDR3 is 14 amino acids. CDR3 loop: CAGSTKVGGYEQCF. The CDR3 nucleotides read TGCGCCGGCAGCACGAAGGTGGGGGGCTACGAGCAGTGCTTC.

This clonotype has just one count. This sequence joins TRBV24-1 and TRBJ1-4; 8 positions agree with TRBD1. The V and J ends lost 4 bases and 7 bases, in that order; junction bases with no gene match: 7. CDR1 KGHDR and CDR2 SFDVKD come from the germline V gene. This CDR3 has 15 residues. The CDR3 region is CATSERTGIGEKLFF. As DNA, the CDR3 is TGTGCCACCAGTGAAAGGACAGGGATTGGTGAAAAACTGTTTTTT.

This clonotype was detected ten times or more. The rearrangement links TRBV6-5 to TRBJ1-6, with 7 bases lining up with TRBD1. V gave up 6 bases and J gave up 9 bases; unmatched junction bases: 14. Germline V CDR1 and CDR2: MNHEY, SVGAGI. The CDR3 extends over 16 amino acids. CDR3 in DNA: TGTGCCAGCAGCCGCCCGAGACAGGGTCTGGGTTCACCCCTCCACTTT. It codes for CASSRPRQGLGSPLHF.

The chain couples TRBV20-1 to TRBJ2-7; 8 nucleotides match TRBD1. Trimming removed 6 bases from V and 6 bases from J; junction bases left unmatched: 7. CDR1 and CDR2 (germline): DFQATT, SNEGSKA (reference sequence). CDR3 size: 12 residues. The DNA for the CDR3 is TGCAGTGCAGAGACAGGGGCGGGCGAGCAGTACTTC. Protein product: CSAETGAGEQYF.

This clonotype has a count of ten or more. The V call is TRBV20-1, the J call TRBJ1-6, with D possibly being TRBD1 (5 bases). Germline V CDR1 and CDR2: DFQATT, SNEGSKA (reference sequence). CDR3 length: 15 amino acids. V lost 0 bases and J lost 7, with 13 bases in between. The CDR3 here is CSARDLGVSNSPLHF. The DNA for the CDR3 is TGCAGTGCTAGAGATCTAGGGGTCAGCAATTCACCCCTCCACTTT.

This clonotype was seen just once. The gene calls are TRBV29-1 and TRBJ1-1, with D possibly being TRBD1 (5 bases). Germline V gives CDR1 SQVTM, CDR2 ANQGSEA. The V end was cut by 5 bases, the J end by 0 bases, with 10 bases between. This CDR3 is 13 amino acids long. This CDR3 is CSVPGSMNTEAFF. In DNA form, the CDR3 reads TGCAGCGTTCCAGGGTCTATGAACACTGAAGCTTTCTTT. Together with reference TRBV29-1 and TRBJ1-1, the CDR3 gives the full variable domain: SAVISQKPSRDICQRGTSLTIQCQVDSQVTMMFWYRQQPGQSLTLIATANQGSEATYESGFVIDKFPISRPNLTFSTLTVSNMSPEDSSIYLCSVPGSMNTEAFFGQGTRLTVV.

The chain couples TRBV25-1 to TRBJ2-7; D is possibly TRBD2 (6 bases). CDR3 length equals 13 residues. Germline V lookup: CDR1 MGHDK, CDR2 SYGVNS. V was trimmed by 5 bases and J by 4 bases, leaving 12 bases between them. CDR3 protein: CASSILGTYEQYF. In DNA, the CDR3 is TGTGCCAGCAGTATCCTCGGGACTTACGAGCAGTACTTC.

This clonotype was counted ten times or more. The gene calls are TRBV6-6 and TRBJ1-6; a possible D gene is TRBD1 (6 bases). The V end was cut by 5 bases, the J end by 9 bases, with 17 bases between. This CDR3 contains 15 residues. Germline CDR1 is MNHNY and CDR2 is SVGAGI (reference sequence). CDR3 region: CASSPPGHVSSPLHF. CDR3 in DNA: TGTGCCAGCAGTCCCCCGGGACATGTATCTTCACCCCTCCACTTT.

The chain has TRBV7-9 and TRBJ1-5; 8 bases map to TRBD1. CDR1 SEHNR and CDR2 FQNEAQ come from the germline V gene (reference sequence). The junction had 12 bases not matched to a gene; V was cut back by 4 bases and J by 10 bases. The length of the CDR3 is 15 residues. CDR3 residues: CASSSGGTGIQPQHF. CDR3 DNA sequence: TGTGCCAGCAGCTCCGGGGGGACAGGAATTCAACCCCAGCATTTT.

This clonotype was seen repeatedly, ten times or more. The rearrangement joins TRBV7-2 to TRBJ2-5; 9 bases align to TRBD1. The CDR3 has 15 amino acids. After removal of 5 bases from V and 6 bases from J, the junction contained 10 bases not matched to a gene. CDR1 and CDR2 (germline): SGHTA, FQGNSA. CDR3 sequence (DNA): TGTGCCAGCAGCCCAAGCGGACAGGGGTCGAAGACCCAGTACTTC. It specifies CASSPSGQGSKTQYF.

The chain carries TRBV5-1 and TRBJ1-1; perhaps TRBD1 as D (6 bases). This CDR3 is built from 14 residues. In germline, CDR1 is SGHRS, CDR2 YFSETQ. Trimming pared 4 bases from V and 2 bases from J, leaving 12 bases between. The CDR3, as DNA: TGCGCCAGCAGCCAGCGGACAGCAAACACTGAAGCTTTCTTT. Encoded protein: CASSQRTANTEAFF.

The chain employs TRBV6-5 and TRBJ2-7; the D gene is possibly TRBD1 (6 bases). Deletions cut 10 bases from V and 5 bases from J, with 18 bases between. The CDR3 length is 13 residues. Germline V gives CDR1 MNHEY, CDR2 SVGAGI. This chain's CDR3 is CATAGTTSNEQYF. The CDR3 bases are TGTGCCACAGCCGGGACAACTTCGAACGAGCAGTACTTC.

The V gene is TRBV7-2, the J gene TRBJ1-1, with D maybe TRBD1 (5 bases). The CDR3 contains 14 residues. The germline V gene has CDR1 SGHTA and CDR2 FQGNSA. The germline V and J ends were trimmed by 6 bases and 2 bases, with 13 bases remaining between them. The CDR3 DNA reads TGTGCCAGCAGGCTCTCCCAGGGAAACACTGAAGCTTTCTTT. As protein: CASRLSQGNTEAFF. Together with reference TRBV7-2 and TRBJ1-1, the CDR3 gives the full variable domain: GAGVSQSPSNKVTEKGKDVELRCDPISGHTALYWYRQSLGQGLEFLIYFQGNSAPDKSGLPSDRFSAERTGGSVSTLTIQRTQQEDSAVYLCASRLSQGNTEAFFGQGTRLTVV.

The sample holds many counts of this clonotype. The chain links TRBV14 to TRBJ2-3; tentatively, D is TRBD2 (6 bases). V shed 3 bases and J shed 1 base, with 14 bases lying between them. Looked up from germline, CDR1 is SGHDN and CDR2 is FVKESK. CDR3 size: 16 residues. This CDR3 reads CASSHIGRGGTDTQYF. The DNA of the CDR3 is TGTGCCAGCAGCCATATAGGGCGGGGTGGCACAGATACGCAGTATTTT.

This clonotype has ten or more counts. The junction departs from germline at one end; a sequencing error may be responsible. The chain links TRBV7-9 to TRBJ2-7; D may be TRBD1 or TRBD2 (6 bases each). Germline V lookup: CDR1 SEHNR, CDR2 FQNEAQ (reference sequence). CDR3 length: 13 amino acids. The CDR3 reads CASSLGGRYEQYF. The CDR3 DNA sequence: TGCGCCAGCAGCTTAGGGGGGCGCTACGAGCAGTACTTC.

This clonotype was seen repeatedly, ten times or more. The rearrangement links TRBV6-2 or TRBV6-3 to TRBJ2-5; D unresolved. Deletions cut 7 bases from V and 1 base from J, with 7 bases between. CDR3 length: 12 amino acids. Germline CDR1 MNHEY, CDR2 SVGEGT. The CDR3 DNA is TGTGCCAGCACCCAGGTCCAAGAGACCCAGTACTTC. This codes for CASTQVQETQYF.

The chain carries TRBV20-1 and TRBJ1-1; D might be TRBD1 (6 bases). V lost 0 bases and J 5 bases, leaving 13 bases between the germline ends. The germline CDR1 and CDR2 sequences are DFQATT and SNEGSKA (reference sequence). The CDR3 extends over 14 amino acids. The chain's CDR3 is CSARDSGDRTEAFF. For the CDR3, the DNA is TGCAGTGCTAGAGATTCAGGGGACCGAACTGAAGCTTTCTTT.

This clonotype was observed many times. DNA for the CDR3: TGTGCCAGCAGTGAAGTCCCCCGGGGGCATCAGCCCCAGCATTTT. Its translation: CASSEVPRGHQPQHF. The chain employs TRBV6-1 and TRBJ1-5; perhaps TRBD1 as D (6 bases). The V and J ends lost 1 base and 5 bases respectively, with 12 bases between them. This CDR3 comprises 15 residues. Germline assignment: CDR1 MNHNS and CDR2 SASEGT.